This T cell receptor beta chain appears in the sequencing data of a study of early T cells in non-severe SARS-CoV-2 infection. Study-wide background: Chains from this unsorted whole-blood bulk RNA could not be paired. General study results and limits: VDJdb-based annotation leaned toward anti-spike CD8 responses and missed private and CD4 specificities.

As part of library construction, unique molecular identifiers were attached to individual cDNA molecules. MiXCR, applied by TCRdb to the 5' RACE reads, yields one record per CDR3 protein. The table shows some 80,000 distinct CDR3 sequences, with 10% to 15% occurring only once. This clonotype has ten or more counts. Its antigen is unknown. This CDR3 has 13 residues. The germline V gene has CDR1 SGHTA and CDR2 FQGNSA. V was shortened by 1 base and J by 6 bases, with 7 bases between the two germline ends. This TCR derives from an adult who was a healthcare worker with PCR-confirmed SARS-CoV-2 infection or an uninfected control (not recorded which). The J gene is TRBJ1-5, the V gene TRBV7-2; D unresolved. Sequencing input: whole blood. CDR3 DNA: TGTGCCAGCAGCTTAGATCTTGTTCAGCCCCAGCATTTT. Translating gives CASSLDLVQPQHF.